This T cell receptor (beta chain) is drawn from a study of T cells after yellow fever vaccination. The wider study: Any fraction with a low cell number was prepared using SMART-Seq v4 Ultra Low Input.

The study, taken as a whole, reports: A limited proportion of clonotypes was detected within both the CD4 and CD8 compartments. Clones that expanded after primary vaccination mostly reappeared after the booster (roughly 96% CD4, approximately 85% CD8).

Turning to this clonotype: Its antigen is currently unknown.

The CDR3 has 16 residues. Unmatched junction bases numbered 8, after V lost 5 bases and J lost 7 bases. In germline, CDR1 is SGHVS, CDR2 FNYEAQ. TCRdb ran MiXCR on the 5' RACE reads and lists one entry per CDR3 protein. The sample has fewer than 650,000 distinct CDR3 sequences, less than 25% seen once. The TCR sequence derives from a man in his late teens or twenties who received the YFV17D yellow fever vaccine. The chain combines TRBV7-6 with TRBJ2-3, with 14 bases aligning to TRBD2. Sequences were derived from PBMCs, sampled roughly 20 days after the first yellow fever vaccination. The CDR3 region is CASSPGTSGGPNTQYF. The CDR3 nucleotides read TGTGCCAGCAGCCCCGGGACTAGCGGGGGCCCCAATACGCAGTATTTT.